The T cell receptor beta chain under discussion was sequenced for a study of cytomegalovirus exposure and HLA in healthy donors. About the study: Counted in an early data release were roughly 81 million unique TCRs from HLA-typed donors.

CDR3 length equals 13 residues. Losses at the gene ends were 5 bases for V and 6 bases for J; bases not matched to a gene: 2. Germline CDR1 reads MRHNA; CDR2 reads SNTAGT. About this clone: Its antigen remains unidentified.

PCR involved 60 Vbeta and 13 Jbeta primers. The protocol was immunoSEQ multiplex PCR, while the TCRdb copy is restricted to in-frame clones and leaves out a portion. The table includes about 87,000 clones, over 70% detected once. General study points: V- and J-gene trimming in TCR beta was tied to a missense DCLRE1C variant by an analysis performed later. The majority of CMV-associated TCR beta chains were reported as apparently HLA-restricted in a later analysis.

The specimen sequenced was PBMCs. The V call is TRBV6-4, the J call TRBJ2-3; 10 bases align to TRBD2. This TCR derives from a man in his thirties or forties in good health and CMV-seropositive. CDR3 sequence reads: CASSSGGADTQYF. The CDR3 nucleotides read TGTGCCAGCAGTAGCGGGGGGGCCGATACGCAGTATTTT.